The 20 T cell receptor beta chains presented below share a single source sample, sequenced in a study of T cells in Graves' hyperthyroidism and ophthalmopathy. Amplification of TCR beta CDR3 regions used RNA as the template. In the first-round RT-PCR of the TCR CDR3, the HTBI primer set was used. TCRdb called the multiplex PCR reads again in MiXCR, with one record for every CDR3 protein. The sample lists roughly 520,000 distinct CDR3 sequences; around 22% were seen once. The specimen sequenced was blood. The receptors derive from a young woman with Graves' ophthalmopathy.

The table lists this clonotype with many counts. The rearrangement links TRBV20-1 to TRBJ2-2; TRBD2 matches at 10 bases. This CDR3 is built from 16 residues. The V and J ends lost 3 bases and 3 bases, in that order; junction bases with no gene match: 7. Germline lookup yields CDR1 DFQATT and CDR2 SNEGSKA (reference sequence). The CDR3 bases are TGCAGTGCTAGTCCCTTTCTAGCGGGGGACACCGGGGAGCTGTTTTTT. This sequence encodes CSASPFLAGDTGELFF.

This chain uses TRBV6-1 with TRBJ1-5, with a weak D call TRBD1 (5 bases). The V end lost 6 bases, the J end lost 0 bases, and 15 bases lay between the germline ends. This CDR3 region has 16 residues. Germline V gives CDR1 MNHNS, CDR2 SASEGT. This CDR3 reads CASSRGLGGSNQPQHF. As DNA, the CDR3 is TGTGCCAGCAGCCGAGGGTTGGGGGGTAGCAATCAGCCCCAGCATTTT.

This clonotype showed up many times. A read error may be the cause here, since a much bigger clone is one base away. The V call is TRBV6-5, the J call TRBJ1-1; D is possibly TRBD1 (5 bases). Germline-derived CDR1 and CDR2 are MNHEY and SVGAGI. This CDR3 region has 16 residues. The CDR3: CASNYFPPGQNTEAFF. The DNA of the CDR3 is TGTGCCAGCAATTACTTCCCCCCAGGACAAAACACTGAAGCTTTCTTT.

This clonotype was detected a few times. The gene calls are TRBV19 and TRBJ2-2, with D unresolved. The CDR3 runs 11 residues. Trimming removed 7 bases from V and 3 bases from J, with 3 bases in between. The germline V gene has CDR1 LNHDA and CDR2 SQIVND (reference sequence). DNA for the CDR3: TGTGCCAGTAAATACACCGGGGAGCTGTTTTTT. As protein: CASKYTGELFF.

The sample holds many counts of this clonotype. V is TRBV10-3 and J is TRBJ1-2; unclear D gene. The CDR3 totals 12 residues. V was clipped by 0 bases and J by 6 bases, with 5 bases between them. Germline lookup yields CDR1 ENHRY and CDR2 SYGVKD. Here the CDR3 DNA reads TGTGCCATCAGTGAGTCGCGAGATGGCTACACCTTC. Its translation is CAISESRDGYTF.

The chain employs TRBV12-3 or TRBV12-4 and TRBJ2-5; D may correspond to TRBD1 or TRBD2 (5 bases each). The CDR3 spans 16 residues. Trimming left V 4 bases short and J 1 base short, with 16 bases between. CDR3 protein: CASSWEFPRGQETQYF. Written as DNA, the CDR3 is TGTGCCAGCAGTTGGGAGTTCCCAAGGGGCCAAGAGACCCAGTACTTC.

At least ten counts were recorded for this clonotype. The V gene is TRBV7-9, the J gene TRBJ1-5, with D perhaps matching TRBD1 (5 bases). Per germline, CDR1 SEHNR and CDR2 FQNEAQ (reference sequence). The CDR3 has 15 residues. V shed 1 base and J shed 7 bases, with 14 bases lying between them. Written as DNA, the CDR3 is TGTGCCAGCAGCTTAGGTCCGGGAAGGGGACAGCCCCAGCATTTT. Amino acid sequence: CASSLGPGRGQPQHF.

This clonotype was seen repeatedly, ten times or more. This CDR3 is CASSYAGWDGYTF. The CDR3, as DNA: TGTGCCAGCAGTTATGCAGGGTGGGATGGCTACACCTTC. This chain uses TRBV6-5 with TRBJ1-2; D perhaps matches TRBD1 (5 bases). V lost 3 bases, J lost 6 bases, and 11 bases lay in between. Germline-derived CDR1 and CDR2 are MNHEY and SVGAGI. This CDR3 is 13 amino acids long.

This clonotype was detected ten times or more. The chain links TRBV11-2 to TRBJ2-6; D is possibly TRBD2 (6 bases). The germline gives CDR1 SGHAT, CDR2 FQNNGV. V lost 2 bases and J lost 0, with 8 bases in between. The CDR3 covers 16 residues. CDR3 sequence: CASSLMGLSGANVLTF. CDR3 bases: TGTGCCAGCAGCTTAATGGGACTCTCTGGGGCCAACGTCCTGACTTTC.

This clonotype came up many times. The rearrangement links TRBV20-1 to TRBJ2-7; D gene ambiguous. CDR1 and CDR2 (germline): DFQATT, SNEGSKA (reference sequence). Trimming removed 0 bases at V and 5 bases at J, with 8 bases between. This CDR3 is 12 amino acids long. The CDR3 protein is CSARDKGNEQYF. DNA for the CDR3: TGCAGTGCTAGAGATAAAGGAAACGAGCAGTACTTC.

This clonotype appeared many times. The J gene is TRBJ1-3, the V gene TRBV6-1, with TRBD1 identical over 8 bases. The trim removed 5 bases at V and 0 bases at J, leaving 12 bases unmatched. This CDR3 region has 18 residues. Germline V CDR1 and CDR2: MNHNS, SASEGT. CDR3 loop: CASSKPGQVFTSGNTIYF. The CDR3 DNA sequence: TGTGCCAGCAGTAAGCCGGGACAGGTTTTTACCTCTGGAAACACCATATATTTT.

Ten or more counts support this clonotype. This chain uses TRBV7-3 with TRBJ2-7; TRBD1 aligns across 8 bases. V was pared by 4 bases and J by 3 bases, with 5 bases of the junction left unmatched. The CDR3 totals 14 residues. Germline-derived CDR1 and CDR2 are SGHTA and FQGTGA. The CDR3 bases are TGTGCCAGCAGCTACGGACAGGGTAACTACGAGCAGTACTTC. It specifies CASSYGQGNYEQYF.

The sample holds many counts of this clonotype. The chain uses TRBV7-3 and TRBJ1-1, with D perhaps matching TRBD1 (5 bases). Trimming shortened V by 4 bases and J by 4 bases, and 16 bases separated the two germline ends. There are 15 residues in the CDR3. Germline CDR1 and CDR2: SGHTA and FQGTGA. The CDR3, as DNA: TGTGCCAGCAGCTCCTTGGGGGTTGGGACCACTGAAGCTTTCTTT. It encodes CASSSLGVGTTEAFF.

This clonotype occurred a few times. Since the CDR3 does not end with the conserved phenylalanine or tryptophan, this likely comes from a read error. V is TRBV12-3 or TRBV12-4 and J is TRBJ2-2; TRBD1 agrees at 10 bases. The trim removed 6 bases at V and 3 bases at J, leaving 4 bases unmatched. The CDR3 is made up of 15 amino acids. The DNA for the CDR3 is TGTGCCAGCAGGATTGGACAGGGGGACACCGGGGAGCTGTTTTTG. Protein: CASRIGQGDTGELFL.

This clonotype was recorded many times. The V call is TRBV20-1, the J call TRBJ2-5; 8 nucleotides align to TRBD1. This CDR3 contains 15 residues. Trimming cost V 3 bases and J 4 bases; bases outside gene matches: 10. Germline V lookup: CDR1 DFQATT, CDR2 SNEGSKA (reference sequence). This chain's CDR3 is CSARANTGGLETQYF. DNA for the CDR3: TGCAGTGCTAGGGCTAATACAGGGGGGCTAGAGACCCAGTACTTC.

This clonotype was picked up many times. The J gene is TRBJ1-6, the V gene TRBV28, with a weak D call TRBD1 (6 bases). Germline V gene sequence: CDR1 MDHEN, CDR2 SYDVKM. With 2 bases removed from V and 10 bases from J, the gap between germline ends came to 12 bases. This CDR3 contains 14 residues. The CDR3 DNA sequence: TGTGCCAGCAGTTTAAGGCGGGGGGGCTCACCCCTCCACTTT. It encodes CASSLRRGGSPLHF.

The table lists this clonotype with many counts. The DNA for the CDR3 is TGTGCCAGCAGCCAATACACCGGGGAGCTGTTTTTT. This encodes CASSQYTGELFF. The J gene is TRBJ2-2, the V gene TRBV7-3; D not resolved. The CDR3 runs to 12 residues. Trimming removed 5 bases from V and 3 bases from J, with 4 bases in between. CDR1 is SGHTA, CDR2 FQGTGA, per germline.

This clonotype showed up many times. The genes are TRBV10-3 and TRBJ1-2; D is perhaps TRBD1 (5 bases). V lost 6 bases to trimming and J lost 2 bases, with 13 bases between them. The CDR3 has 14 residues. CDR1 is ENHRY, CDR2 SYGVKD, per germline. In DNA, the CDR3 is TGTGCCATCAGCGAGGGGTGGCCCAACTATGGCTACACCTTC. Translating gives CAISEGWPNYGYTF.

This clonotype appeared a few times. CDR3 loop: CASSFTGARYEQYF. The CDR3 nucleotides are TGTGCCAGCAGTTTTACGGGGGCCCGGTACGAGCAGTACTTC. The J gene is TRBJ2-7, the V gene TRBV6-5; D possibly matches TRBD1 or TRBD2 (6 bases each). The germline gives CDR1 MNHEY, CDR2 SVGAGI. V was pared by 4 bases and J by 4 bases, with 14 bases between. This CDR3 contains 14 residues.

The table lists this clonotype with many counts. V is TRBV3-1 and J is TRBJ2-2; perhaps TRBD2 as D (5 bases). The CDR3 is 14 amino acids. Trimming removed 5 bases at V and 4 bases at J, with 11 bases between. The germline gives CDR1 LGHDT, CDR2 YNNKEL (reference sequence). In DNA form, the CDR3 reads TGTGCCAGCAGCAAACTAGTGGGCACCGGGGAGCTGTTTTTT. This codes for CASSKLVGTGELFF.